This T cell receptor (beta chain) was found in a study of T cell responses to AZD1222 COVID-19 vaccine. General study points: Two AZD1222 doses significantly raised spike-specific TCR breadth and depth over controls. Spike as a whole was targeted by vaccine-associated CD4 TCRs, dominant at 160-218 and 743-854. Females made up more of the donors, who were largely white British, and clonal diversity may have come out too low. Only 5 or 6 people who got AZD1222 tested seropositive at baseline.

CDR1 and CDR2 from the germline V gene are SNHLY and FYNNEI. V was shortened by 0 bases and J by 2 bases, with 10 bases between the two germline ends. This CDR3 region has 15 residues. Sequencing was performed with immunoSEQ multiplex PCR; in TCRdb, only in-frame clones are kept and a portion is missing. The sample lists 85,000 to 90,000 clones; about 88% were seen once. Comments on this clone: The antigen is undetermined.

The rearrangement links TRBV2 to TRBJ1-2; weak D call: TRBD1 (6 bases). This receptor was obtained from an adult who received the AZD1222 COVID-19 vaccine. The specimen comprised peripheral blood, sampled 28 days after the second AZD1222 dose. The CDR3 DNA reads as TGTGCCAGCAGTGAAGCGATGACAGGCAACTATGGCTACACCTTC. Encoded protein: CASSEAMTGNYGYTF.